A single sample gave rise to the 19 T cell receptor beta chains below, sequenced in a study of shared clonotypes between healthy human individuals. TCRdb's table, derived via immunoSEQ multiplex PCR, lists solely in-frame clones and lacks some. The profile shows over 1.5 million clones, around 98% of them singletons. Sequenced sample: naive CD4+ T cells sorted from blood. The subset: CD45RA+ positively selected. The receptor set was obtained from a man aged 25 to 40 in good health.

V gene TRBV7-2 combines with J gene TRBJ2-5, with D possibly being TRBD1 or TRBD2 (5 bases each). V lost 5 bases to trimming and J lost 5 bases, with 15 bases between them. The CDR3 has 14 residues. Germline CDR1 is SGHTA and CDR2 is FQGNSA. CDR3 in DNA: TGTGCCAGCAGCAACCGGGGCAGGCCGGAGACCCAGTACTTC. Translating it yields CASSNRGRPETQYF.

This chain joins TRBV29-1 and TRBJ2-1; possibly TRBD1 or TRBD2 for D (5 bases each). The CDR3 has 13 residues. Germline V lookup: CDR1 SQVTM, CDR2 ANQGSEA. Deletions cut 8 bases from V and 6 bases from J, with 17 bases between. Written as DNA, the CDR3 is TGCAGCTTTATATCGGGGCAGGCCAATGAGCAGTTCTTC. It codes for CSFISGQANEQFF.

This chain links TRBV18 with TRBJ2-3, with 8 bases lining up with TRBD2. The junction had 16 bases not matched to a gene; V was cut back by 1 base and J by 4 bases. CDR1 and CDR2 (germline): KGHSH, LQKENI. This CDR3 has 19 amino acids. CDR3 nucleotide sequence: TGTGCCAGCTCACCACGTAATAGTCCCCTAGCGGGCACATCAGATACGCAGTATTTT. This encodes CASSPRNSPLAGTSDTQYF.

CDR3 coding DNA: TGTGCCAGCAGCGAAGGGACCTTCTACGAGCAGTACTTC. This translates into CASSEGTFYEQYF. The rearrangement links TRBV7-9 to TRBJ2-7; D possibly uses TRBD1 or TRBD2 (5 bases each). V lost 5 bases to trimming and J lost 3 bases, with 11 bases between them. This CDR3 has 13 amino acids. Germline V gene lookup returns CDR1 SEHNR and CDR2 FQNEAQ (reference sequence).

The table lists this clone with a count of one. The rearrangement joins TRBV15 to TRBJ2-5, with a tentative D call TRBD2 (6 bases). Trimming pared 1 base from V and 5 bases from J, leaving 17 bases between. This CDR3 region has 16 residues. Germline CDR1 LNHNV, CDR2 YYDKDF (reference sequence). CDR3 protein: CATSRVSGRRGETQYF. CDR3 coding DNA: TGTGCCACCAGCAGAGTCAGCGGGCGGAGGGGTGAGACCCAGTACTTC.

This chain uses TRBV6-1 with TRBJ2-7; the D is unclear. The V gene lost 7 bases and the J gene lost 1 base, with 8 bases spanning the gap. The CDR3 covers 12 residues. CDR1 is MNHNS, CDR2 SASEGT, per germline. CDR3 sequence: CASTYRSYEQYF. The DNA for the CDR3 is TGTGCCAGCACGTACAGATCCTACGAGCAGTACTTC.

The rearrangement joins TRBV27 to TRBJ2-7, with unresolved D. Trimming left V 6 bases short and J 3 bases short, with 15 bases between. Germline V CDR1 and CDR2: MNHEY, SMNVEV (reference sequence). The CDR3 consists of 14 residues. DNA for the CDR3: TGTGCCAGCAGGGGCGGCGACAAAGACTACGAGCAGTACTTC. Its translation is CASRGGDKDYEQYF.

CDR3 nucleotides: TGCGCCAGCGGACTAGCGGGCCGCTACGAGCAGTACTTC. Translated, it gives CASGLAGRYEQYF. V gene TRBV5-1 combines with J gene TRBJ2-7; 11 bases match TRBD2. Trimming removed 7 bases from V and 3 bases from J; junction bases left unmatched: 3. The CDR3 length is 13 residues. The germline V gene encodes CDR1 SGHRS and CDR2 YFSETQ.

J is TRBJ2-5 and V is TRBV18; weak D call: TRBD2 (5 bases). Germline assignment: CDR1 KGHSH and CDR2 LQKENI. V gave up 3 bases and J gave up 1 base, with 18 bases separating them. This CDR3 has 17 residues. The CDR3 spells CASSPTALTTLQETQYF. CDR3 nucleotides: TGTGCCAGCTCACCGACGGCTTTGACTACTCTCCAAGAGACCCAGTACTTC.

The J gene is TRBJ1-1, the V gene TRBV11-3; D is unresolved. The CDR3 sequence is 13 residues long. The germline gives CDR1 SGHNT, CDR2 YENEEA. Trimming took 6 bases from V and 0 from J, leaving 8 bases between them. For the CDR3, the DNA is TGTGCCAGCAGTTACACGGTGAACACTGAAGCTTTCTTT. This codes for CASSYTVNTEAFF.

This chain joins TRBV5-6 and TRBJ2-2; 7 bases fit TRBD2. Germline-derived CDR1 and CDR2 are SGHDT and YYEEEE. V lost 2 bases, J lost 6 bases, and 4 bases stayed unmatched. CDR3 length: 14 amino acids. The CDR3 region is CASSLAGLPGELFF. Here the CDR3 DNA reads TGTGCCAGCAGCTTAGCGGGGTTGCCCGGGGAGCTGTTTTTT. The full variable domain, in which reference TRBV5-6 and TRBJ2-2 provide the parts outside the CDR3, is DAGVTQSPTHLIKTRGQQVTLRCSPKSGHDTVSWYQQALGQGPQFIFQYYEEEERQRGNFPDRFSGHQFPNYSSELNVNALLLGDSALYLCASSLAGLPGELFFGEGSRLTVL.

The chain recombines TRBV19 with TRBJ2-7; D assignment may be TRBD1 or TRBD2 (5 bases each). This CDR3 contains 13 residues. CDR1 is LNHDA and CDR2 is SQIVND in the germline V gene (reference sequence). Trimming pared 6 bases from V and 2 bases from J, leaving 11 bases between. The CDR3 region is CASRGPLTYEQYF. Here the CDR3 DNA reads TGTGCCAGTAGGGGACCGCTAACCTACGAGCAGTACTTC.

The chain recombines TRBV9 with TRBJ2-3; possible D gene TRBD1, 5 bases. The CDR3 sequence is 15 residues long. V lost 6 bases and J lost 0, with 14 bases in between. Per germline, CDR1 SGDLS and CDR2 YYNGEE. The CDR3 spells CASNAQGHSTDTQYF. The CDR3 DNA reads TGTGCCAGCAACGCCCAAGGACACAGCACAGATACGCAGTATTTT.

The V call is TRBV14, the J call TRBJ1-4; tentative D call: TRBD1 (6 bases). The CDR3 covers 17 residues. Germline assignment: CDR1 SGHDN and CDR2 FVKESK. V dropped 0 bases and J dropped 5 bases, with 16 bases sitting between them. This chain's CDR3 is CASSQDPRQALNEKLFF. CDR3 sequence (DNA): TGTGCCAGCAGCCAAGATCCGCGACAGGCGCTGAATGAAAAACTGTTTTTT.

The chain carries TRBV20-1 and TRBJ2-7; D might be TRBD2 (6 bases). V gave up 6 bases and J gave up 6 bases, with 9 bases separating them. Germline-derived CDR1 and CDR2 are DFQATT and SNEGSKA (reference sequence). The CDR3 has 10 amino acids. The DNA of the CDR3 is TGCAGTGCCGGGAGAATCGAGCAGTACTTC. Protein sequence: CSAGRIEQYF.

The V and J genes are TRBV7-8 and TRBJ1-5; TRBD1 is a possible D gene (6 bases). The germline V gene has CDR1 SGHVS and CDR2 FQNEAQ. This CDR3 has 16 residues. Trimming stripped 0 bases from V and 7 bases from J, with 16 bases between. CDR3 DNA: TGTGCCAGCAGCTTAGCGCTCGGGGGGCTAGGACAGCCCCAGCATTTT. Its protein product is CASSLALGGLGQPQHF.

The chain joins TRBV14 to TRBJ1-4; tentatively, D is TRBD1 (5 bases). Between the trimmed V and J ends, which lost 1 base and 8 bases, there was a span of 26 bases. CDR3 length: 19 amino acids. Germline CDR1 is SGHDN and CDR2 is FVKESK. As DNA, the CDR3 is TGTGCCAGCAGCCAAGGAAGGAACGTCGTCCTGGGGCAAGTGGAAAAACTGTTTTTT. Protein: CASSQGRNVVLGQVEKLFF. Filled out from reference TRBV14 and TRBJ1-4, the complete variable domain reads EAGVTQFPSHSVIEKGQTVTLRCDPISGHDNLYWYRRVMGKEIKFLLHFVKESKQDESGMPNNRFLAERTGGTYSTLKVQPAELEDSGVYFCASSQGRNVVLGQVEKLFFGSGTQLSVL.

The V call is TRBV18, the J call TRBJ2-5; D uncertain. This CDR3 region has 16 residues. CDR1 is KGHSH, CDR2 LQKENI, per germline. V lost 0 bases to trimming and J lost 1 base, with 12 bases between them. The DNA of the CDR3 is TGTGCCAGCTCACCACCGAATCACAGACTCCAAGAGACCCAGTACTTC. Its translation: CASSPPNHRLQETQYF.

The CDR3 DNA reads TGTGCCAGCAGGCAGTCCTCCTCTGGAAACACCATATATTTT. Translated: CASRQSSSGNTIYF. This chain connects TRBV7-2 to TRBJ1-3; the D is unclear. This CDR3 contains 14 residues. Trimming took off 6 bases at V and 0 bases at J, with 9 bases between the two ends. Per germline, CDR1 SGHTA and CDR2 FQGNSA.